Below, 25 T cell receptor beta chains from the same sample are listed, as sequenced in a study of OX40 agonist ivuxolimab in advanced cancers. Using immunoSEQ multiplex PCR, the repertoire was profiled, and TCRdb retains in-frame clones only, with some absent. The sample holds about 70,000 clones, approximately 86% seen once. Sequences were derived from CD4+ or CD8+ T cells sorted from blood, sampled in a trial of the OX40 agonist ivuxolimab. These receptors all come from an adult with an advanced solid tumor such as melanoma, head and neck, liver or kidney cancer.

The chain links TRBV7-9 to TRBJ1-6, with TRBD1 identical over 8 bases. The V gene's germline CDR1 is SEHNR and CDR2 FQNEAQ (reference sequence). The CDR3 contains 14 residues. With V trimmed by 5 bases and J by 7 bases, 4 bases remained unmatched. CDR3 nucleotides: TGTGCCAGCAGCGACAGGGGTGAGAATTCACCCCTCCACTTT. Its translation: CASSDRGENSPLHF.

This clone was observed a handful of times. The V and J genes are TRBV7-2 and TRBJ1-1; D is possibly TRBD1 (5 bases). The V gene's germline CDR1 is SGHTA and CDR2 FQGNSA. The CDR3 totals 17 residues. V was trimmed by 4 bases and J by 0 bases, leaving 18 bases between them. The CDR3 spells CASSSWDWSYMNTEAFF. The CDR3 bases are TGTGCCAGCAGCTCCTGGGACTGGTCCTACATGAACACTGAAGCTTTCTTT.

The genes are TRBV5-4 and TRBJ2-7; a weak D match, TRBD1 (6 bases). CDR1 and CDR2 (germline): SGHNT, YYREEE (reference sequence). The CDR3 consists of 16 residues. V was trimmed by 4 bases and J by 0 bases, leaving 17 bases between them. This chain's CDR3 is CASSPAVGQSSYEQYF. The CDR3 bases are TGTGCCAGCAGCCCTGCGGTCGGACAGAGCTCCTACGAGCAGTACTTC. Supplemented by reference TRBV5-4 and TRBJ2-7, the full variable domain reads ETGVTQSPTHLIKTRGQQVTLRCSSQSGHNTVSWYQQALGQGPQFIFQYYREEENGRGNFPPRFSGLQFPNYSSELNVNALELDDSALYLCASSPAVGQSSYEQYFGPGTRLTVT.

CDR3 sequence: CAWITPESGYTF. The CDR3 coding sequence is TGTGCCTGGATTACCCCAGAGTCCGGCTACACCTTC. The chain joins TRBV30 to TRBJ1-2; D gene ambiguous. V was shortened by 4 bases and J by 8 bases, with 14 bases between the two germline ends. Germline CDR1 is GTSNPN and CDR2 is SVGIG (reference sequence). This CDR3 has 12 residues. Looking up the rest from reference TRBV30 and TRBJ1-2 gives the full variable domain: SQTIHQWPATLVQPVGSPLSLECTVEGTSNPNLYWYRQAAGRGLQLLFYSVGIGQISSEVPQNLSASRPQDRQFILSSKKLLLSDSGFYLCAWITPESGYTFGSGTRLTVV.

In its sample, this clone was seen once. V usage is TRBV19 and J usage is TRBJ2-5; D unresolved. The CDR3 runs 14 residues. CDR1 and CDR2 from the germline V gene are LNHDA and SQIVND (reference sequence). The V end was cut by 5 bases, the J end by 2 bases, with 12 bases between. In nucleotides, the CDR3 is TGTGCCAGTAGTCGGACGGTGAAACAAGAGACCCAGTACTTC. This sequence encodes CASSRTVKQETQYF. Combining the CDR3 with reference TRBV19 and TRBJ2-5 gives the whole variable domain DGGITQSPKYLFRKEGQNVTLSCEQNLNHDAMYWYRQDPGQGLRLIYYSQIVNDFQKGDIAEGYSVSREKKESFPLTVTSAQKNPTAFYLCASSRTVKQETQYFGPGTRLLVL.

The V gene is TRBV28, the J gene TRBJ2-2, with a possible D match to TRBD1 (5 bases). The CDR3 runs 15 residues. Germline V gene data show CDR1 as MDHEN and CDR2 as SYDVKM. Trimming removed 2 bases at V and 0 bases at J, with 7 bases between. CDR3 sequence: CASSLPGTNTGELFF. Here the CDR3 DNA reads TGTGCCAGCAGTTTACCAGGGACGAACACCGGGGAGCTGTTTTTT.

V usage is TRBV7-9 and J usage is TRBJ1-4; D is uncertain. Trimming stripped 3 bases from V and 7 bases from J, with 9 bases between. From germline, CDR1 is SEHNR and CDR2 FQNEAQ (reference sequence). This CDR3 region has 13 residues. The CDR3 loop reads CASSFGGSEKLFF. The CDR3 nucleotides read TGTGCCAGCAGCTTTGGTGGGAGTGAAAAACTGTTTTTT.

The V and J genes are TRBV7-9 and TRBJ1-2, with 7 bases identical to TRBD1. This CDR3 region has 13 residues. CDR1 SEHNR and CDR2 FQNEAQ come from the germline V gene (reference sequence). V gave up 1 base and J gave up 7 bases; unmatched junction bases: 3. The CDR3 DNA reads TGTGCCAGCAGCTTAGGACAGGGTGGTGGCTACACCTTC. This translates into CASSLGQGGGYTF.

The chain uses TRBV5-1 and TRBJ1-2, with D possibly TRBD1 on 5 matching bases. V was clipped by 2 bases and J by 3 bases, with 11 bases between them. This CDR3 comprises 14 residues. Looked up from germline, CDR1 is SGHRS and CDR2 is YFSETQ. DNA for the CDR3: TGCGCCAGCAGCTTAGGGGTGACTCACTATGGCTACACCTTC. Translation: CASSLGVTHYGYTF.

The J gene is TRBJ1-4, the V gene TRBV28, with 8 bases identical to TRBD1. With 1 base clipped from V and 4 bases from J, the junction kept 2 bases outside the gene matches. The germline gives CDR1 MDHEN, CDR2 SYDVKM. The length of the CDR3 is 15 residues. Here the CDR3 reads CASSLLGQDNEKLFF. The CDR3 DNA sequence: TGTGCCAGCAGTTTATTGGGACAGGATAATGAAAAACTGTTTTTT.

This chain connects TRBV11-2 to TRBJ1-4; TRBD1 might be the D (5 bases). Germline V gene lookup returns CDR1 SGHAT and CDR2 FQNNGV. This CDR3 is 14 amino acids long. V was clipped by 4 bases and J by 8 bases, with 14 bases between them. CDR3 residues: CASSSGPGREKLFF. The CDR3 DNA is TGTGCCAGCAGCTCGGGGCCCGGAAGGGAAAAACTGTTTTTT.

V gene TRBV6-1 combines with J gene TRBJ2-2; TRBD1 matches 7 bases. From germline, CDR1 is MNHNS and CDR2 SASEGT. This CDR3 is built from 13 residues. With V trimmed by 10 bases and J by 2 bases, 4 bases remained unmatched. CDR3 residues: CATYRGNTGELFF. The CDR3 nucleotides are TGTGCCACCTACAGGGGAAACACCGGGGAGCTGTTTTTT.

CDR3 nucleotides: TGTGCCAGTAGTTCACAGGGGGCTATTGGCACCGGGGAGCTGTTTTTT. Protein product: CASSSQGAIGTGELFF. J is TRBJ2-2 and V is TRBV19, with 9 bases identical to TRBD1. The germline gives CDR1 LNHDA, CDR2 SQIVND (reference sequence). The length of the CDR3 is 16 residues. The V gene end was trimmed by 5 bases and the J gene end by 4 bases; junction bases not matched to a gene: 8.

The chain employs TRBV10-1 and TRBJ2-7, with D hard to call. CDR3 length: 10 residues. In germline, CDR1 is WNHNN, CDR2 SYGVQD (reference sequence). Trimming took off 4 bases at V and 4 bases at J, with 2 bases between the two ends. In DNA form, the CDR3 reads TGCGCCAGCAGTGGATACGAGCAGTACTTC. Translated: CASSGYEQYF.

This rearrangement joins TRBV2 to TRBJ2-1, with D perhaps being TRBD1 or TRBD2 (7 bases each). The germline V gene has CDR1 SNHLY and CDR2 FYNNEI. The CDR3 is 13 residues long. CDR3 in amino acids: CAGGGDSYNEQFF. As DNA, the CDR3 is TGTGCAGGGGGAGGGGACAGTTACAATGAGCAGTTCTTC. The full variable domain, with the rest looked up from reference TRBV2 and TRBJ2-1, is EPEVTQTPSHQVTQMGQEVILRCVPISNHLYFYWYRQILGQKVEFLVSFYNNEISEKSEIFDDQFSVERPDGSNFTLKIRSTKLEDSAMYFCAGGGDSYNEQFFGPGTRLTVL.

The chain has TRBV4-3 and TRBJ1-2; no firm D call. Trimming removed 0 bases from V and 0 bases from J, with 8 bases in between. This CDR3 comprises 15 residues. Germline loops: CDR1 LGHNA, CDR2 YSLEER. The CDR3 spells CASSQEVLANYGYTF. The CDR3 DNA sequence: TGCGCCAGCAGCCAAGAGGTCTTAGCTAACTATGGCTACACCTTC.

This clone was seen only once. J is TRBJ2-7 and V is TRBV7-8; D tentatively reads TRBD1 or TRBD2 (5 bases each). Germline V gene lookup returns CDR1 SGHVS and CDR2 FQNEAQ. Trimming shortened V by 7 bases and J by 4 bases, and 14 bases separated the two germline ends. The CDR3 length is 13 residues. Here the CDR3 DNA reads TGTGCCAGCAAGGGACCGAACTTTTACGAGCAGTACTTC. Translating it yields CASKGPNFYEQYF. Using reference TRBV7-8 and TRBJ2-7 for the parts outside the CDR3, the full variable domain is GAGVSQSPRYKVAKRGQDVALRCDPISGHVSLFWYQQALGQGPEFLTYFQNEAQLDKSGLPSDRFFAERPEGSVSTLKIQRTQQEDSAVYLCASKGPNFYEQYFGPGTRLTVT.

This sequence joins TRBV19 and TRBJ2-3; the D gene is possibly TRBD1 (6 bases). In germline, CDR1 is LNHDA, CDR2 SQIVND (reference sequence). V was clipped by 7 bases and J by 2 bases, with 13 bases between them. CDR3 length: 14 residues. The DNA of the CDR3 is TGTGCCAGTACCCGGGACACTGTCACAGATACGCAGTATTTT. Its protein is CASTRDTVTDTQYF. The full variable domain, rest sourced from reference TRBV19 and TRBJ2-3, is DGGITQSPKYLFRKEGQNVTLSCEQNLNHDAMYWYRQDPGQGLRLIYYSQIVNDFQKGDIAEGYSVSREKKESFPLTVTSAQKNPTAFYLCASTRDTVTDTQYFGPGTRLTVL.

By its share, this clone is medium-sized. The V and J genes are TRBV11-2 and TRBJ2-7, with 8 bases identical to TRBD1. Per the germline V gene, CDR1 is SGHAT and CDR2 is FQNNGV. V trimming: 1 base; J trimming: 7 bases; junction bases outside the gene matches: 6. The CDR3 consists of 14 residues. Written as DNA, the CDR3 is TGTGCCAGCAGCTTAGGAACGACAGGGGAAGAGCAGTACTTC. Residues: CASSLGTTGEEQYF.

The CDR3 sequence is CASSLAREETQYF. The CDR3 DNA reads TGTGCCAGCAGTCTCGCCAGGGAAGAGACCCAGTACTTC. The chain combines TRBV28 with TRBJ2-5; possible D gene TRBD1, 5 bases. CDR3 length: 13 amino acids. Germline CDR1 MDHEN, CDR2 SYDVKM. The V end was cut by 5 bases, the J end by 3 bases, with 10 bases between.

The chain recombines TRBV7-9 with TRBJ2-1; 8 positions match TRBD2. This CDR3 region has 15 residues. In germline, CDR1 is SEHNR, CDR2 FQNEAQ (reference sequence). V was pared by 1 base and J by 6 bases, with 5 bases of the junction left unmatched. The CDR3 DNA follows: TGTGCCAGCAGCTTAGGATCCCTAGCGGGCAATGAGCAGTTCTTC. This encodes CASSLGSLAGNEQFF.

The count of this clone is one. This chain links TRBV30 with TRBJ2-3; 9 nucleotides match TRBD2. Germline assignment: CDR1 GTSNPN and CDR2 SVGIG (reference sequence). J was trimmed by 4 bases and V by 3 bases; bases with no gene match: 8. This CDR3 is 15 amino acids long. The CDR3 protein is CAWRSVAGESDTQYF. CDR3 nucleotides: TGTGCCTGGAGGTCGGTAGCGGGGGAATCAGATACGCAGTATTTT.

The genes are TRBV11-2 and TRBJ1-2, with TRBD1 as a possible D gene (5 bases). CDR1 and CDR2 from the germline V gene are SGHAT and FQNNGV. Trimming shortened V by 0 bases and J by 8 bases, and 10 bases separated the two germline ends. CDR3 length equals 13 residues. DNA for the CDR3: TGTGCCAGCAGCTTAGACCGGGGCCGGGGCTACACCTTC. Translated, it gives CASSLDRGRGYTF. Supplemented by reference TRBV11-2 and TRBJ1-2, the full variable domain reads EAGVAQSPRYKIIEKRQSVAFWCNPISGHATLYWYQQILGQGPKLLIQFQNNGVVDDSQLPKDRFSAERLKGVDSTLKIQPAKLEDSAVYLCASSLDRGRGYTFGSGTRLTVV.

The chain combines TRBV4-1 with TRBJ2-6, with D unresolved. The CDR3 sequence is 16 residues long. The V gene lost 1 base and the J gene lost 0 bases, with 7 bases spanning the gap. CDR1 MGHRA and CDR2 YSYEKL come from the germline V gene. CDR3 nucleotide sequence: TGCGCCAGCAGCCAAGTATCAGCCTCTGGGGCCAACGTCCTGACTTTC. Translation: CASSQVSASGANVLTF.

The CDR3 nucleotides read TGTGCCACCAGCAGAGAAAGGGCTAGGGGAGAGACCCAGTACTTC. Its translation: CATSRERARGETQYF. The J gene is TRBJ2-5, the V gene TRBV15; a possible D gene is TRBD1 (5 bases). The CDR3 extends over 15 amino acids. Germline V CDR1 and CDR2: LNHNV, YYDKDF (reference sequence). With 0 bases removed from V and 4 bases from J, the gap between germline ends came to 12 bases.